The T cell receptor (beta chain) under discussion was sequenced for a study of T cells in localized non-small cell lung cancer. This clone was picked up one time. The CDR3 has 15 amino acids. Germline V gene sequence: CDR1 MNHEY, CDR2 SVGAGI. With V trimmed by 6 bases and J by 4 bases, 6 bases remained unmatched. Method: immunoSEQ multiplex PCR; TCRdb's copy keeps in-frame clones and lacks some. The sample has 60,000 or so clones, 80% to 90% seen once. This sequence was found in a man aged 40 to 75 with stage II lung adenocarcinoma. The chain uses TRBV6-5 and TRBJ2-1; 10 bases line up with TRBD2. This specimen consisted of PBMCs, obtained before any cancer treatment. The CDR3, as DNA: TGTGCCAGCAGCCCCCCACTAGCGGGATACAATGAGCAGTTCTTC. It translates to CASSPPLAGYNEQFF.